The rows below give T cell receptor beta chains drawn from one sample of a study of PD-1 blockade in classical Hodgkin lymphoma. The data were produced by immunoSEQ multiplex PCR, yet TCRdb's version contains in-frame clones alone and is incomplete. Among roughly 81,000 clones listed, 80% to 95% were seen once. Source: peripheral blood mononuclear cells (PBMCs), taken before the second cycle of nivolumab. The receptors come from a human donor with classical Hodgkin lymphoma. Each CDR3 is given with its conserved first and last residue. Fields, in order: J gene, V gene, D gene, clone size, CDR3 DNA, CDR3 protein. D genes are given only for firm matches. Size values are once, few and many counts, or a class for expanded clones, and some rows have none.

J: TRBJ2-5; V: TRBV18; D: TRBD2; size: once; DNA: TGTGCCAGCTCACCAGGGTCAGCGGGAGAGTTCGGGGAGACCCAGTACTTC; CDR3: CASSPGSAGEFGETQYF
J: TRBJ2-7; V: TRBV7-9; D: TRBD1; size: -; DNA: TGTGCCAGCAGCCCGGGACAGGGGGCCTACGAGCAGTACTTC; CDR3: CASSPGQGAYEQYF
J: TRBJ2-2; V: TRBV30; D: TRBD2; size: -; DNA: TGTGCCTGGAGTCGACAGACTAGCGGGAGGGTCTCCGGGGAGCTGTTTTTT; CDR3: CAWSRQTSGRVSGELFF
J: TRBJ2-1; V: TRBV7-8; D: -; size: -; DNA: TGTGCCAGCAGCTTAAGACTGGTATACAATGAGCAGTTCTTC; CDR3: CASSLRLVYNEQFF
J: TRBJ2-6; V: TRBV9; D: TRBD2; size: -; DNA: TGTGCCAGCAGCGTCGGGGCTAGCGGGGGGCCTTTTACCTCTGGGGCCAACGTCCTGACTTTC; CDR3: CASSVGASGGPFTSGANVLTF
J: TRBJ2-5; V: TRBV7-9; D: -; size: -; DNA: TGTGCCAGCAGTCGAGTCCCCACGGTACAAGAGACCCAGTACTTC; CDR3: CASSRVPTVQETQYF
J: TRBJ1-5; V: TRBV19; D: TRBD1; size: -; DNA: TGTGCCAGTAGTTTCCGACAGGGGGATCAGCCCCAGCATTTT; CDR3: CASSFRQGDQPQHF
J: TRBJ1-1; V: TRBV19; D: TRBD1; size: -; DNA: TGTGCCAGCACCGTAACAGGGGTAGGGAACACTGAAGCTTTCTTT; CDR3: CASTVTGVGNTEAFF
J: TRBJ1-2; V: TRBV28; D: -; size: -; DNA: TGTGCCACCGCCCTCCGGCTAAACTATGGCTACACCTTC; CDR3: CATALRLNYGYTF
J: TRBJ2-3; V: TRBV27; D: TRBD2; size: -; DNA: TGTGCCAGCAGAGGAGCGGGAGGGAGCACAGATACGCAGTATTTT; CDR3: CASRGAGGSTDTQYF
J: TRBJ1-4; V: TRBV27; D: -; size: -; DNA: TGTGCCAGCAGTTTCCTAGGTATGGGGGGCCGTGAAAAACTGTTTTTT; CDR3: CASSFLGMGGREKLFF
J: TRBJ1-1; V: TRBV27; D: -; size: -; DNA: TGTGCCAGCAGTTTAGGGGGATCCGTCCCTACAGGGTTCGAGGCTGAAGCTTTCTTT; CDR3: CASSLGGSVPTGFEAEAFF
J: TRBJ2-6; V: TRBV5-1; D: -; size: -; DNA: TGCGCCAGCAGCTTGACAGGGACGGGCGCGTCTCCGTCTGGGGCCAACGTCCTGACTTTC; CDR3: CASSLTGTGASPSGANVLTF
J: TRBJ1-4; V: TRBV30; D: TRBD1; size: -; DNA: TGTGCCTCCACTGACAGGGTAGGAGGCTGGAACGAAAAACTGTTTTTT; CDR3: CASTDRVGGWNEKLFF
J: TRBJ1-2; V: TRBV19; D: -; size: few; DNA: TGTGCCAGTAGTAGCCCCCAGGACCTGAACTATGGCTACACCTTC; CDR3: CASSSPQDLNYGYTF
J: TRBJ2-7; V: TRBV15; D: -; size: -; DNA: TGTGCCACCAGCAGAGCCGGGCTTAGCTCCTACGAGCAGTACTTC; CDR3: CATSRAGLSSYEQYF
J: TRBJ2-1; V: TRBV6-6; D: TRBD2; size: -; DNA: TGTGCCAGCACCGGGGGACTAGCTAATAATGAGCAGTTCTTC; CDR3: CASTGGLANNEQFF
J: TRBJ1-2; V: TRBV27; D: -; size: once; DNA: TGTGCCAGCAGTTTAAATCAGGGTCGTCGTGGCTACACCTTC; CDR3: CASSLNQGRRGYTF
J: TRBJ2-7; V: TRBV11-2; D: TRBD1; size: -; DNA: TGTGCCAGCAGCCCGGACAGGGTCCCCTACGAGCAGTACTTC; CDR3: CASSPDRVPYEQYF
J: TRBJ2-1; V: TRBV6-1; D: -; size: -; DNA: TGTGCCAGCAGATGGGACATCGGCTCCTACAATGAGCAGTTCTTC; CDR3: CASRWDIGSYNEQFF
J: TRBJ1-1; V: TRBV19; D: -; size: -; DNA: TGTGCCAGTAGTATACAGGGAACGCTGGCTGAAGCTTTCTTT; CDR3: CASSIQGTLAEAFF
J: TRBJ2-7; V: TRBV28; D: TRBD2; size: -; DNA: TGTGCCATCACTAGCGGGAGATACGAGCAGTACTTC; CDR3: CAITSGRYEQYF
J: TRBJ1-5; V: TRBV10-3; D: -; size: -; DNA: TGTGCCATCAGTGTTGGAGCCAATAGCAATCAGCCCCAGCATTTT; CDR3: CAISVGANSNQPQHF
J: TRBJ2-1; V: TRBV27; D: -; size: once; DNA: TGTGCCAGCAGTTTCTCCCGACCGGCGCAGGGTCAGCAGTTCTTC; CDR3: CASSFSRPAQGQQFF
J: TRBJ2-5; V: TRBV28; D: TRBD2; size: -; DNA: TGTGCCAGCAGTTTAGGACTAGCGGGAGGGCCCAAGTACTTC; CDR3: CASSLGLAGGPKYF
J: TRBJ1-1; V: TRBV4-1; D: -; size: -; DNA: TGCGCCAGCAGAGTACAGGGAGATGATACTGAAGCTTTCTTT; CDR3: CASRVQGDDTEAFF
J: TRBJ2-3; V: TRBV4-1; D: TRBD1; size: -; DNA: TGCGCCAGCAGCCAAGGTCCGACAGGGGGGAGGAGGAATACGCAGTATTTT; CDR3: CASSQGPTGGRRNTQYF
J: TRBJ1-1; V: TRBV10-3; D: TRBD1; size: -; DNA: TGTGCCACTCTCCCTACCGGGACAGTGAACACTGAAGCTTTCTTT; CDR3: CATLPTGTVNTEAFF
J: TRBJ2-7; V: TRBV5-1; D: -; size: -; DNA: TGCGCCAGCAGCTTTGGATACGAGCAGTACTTC; CDR3: CASSFGYEQYF
J: TRBJ1-6; V: TRBV7-9; D: -; size: -; DNA: TGTGCCAGCAGATTACAGGTACTTAATTCACCCCTCCACTTT; CDR3: CASRLQVLNSPLHF
J: TRBJ2-1; V: TRBV9; D: TRBD1; size: -; DNA: TGTGCCAGCAGCGCTGGCCTAGGGGGCATATACAATGAGCAGTTCTTC; CDR3: CASSAGLGGIYNEQFF
J: TRBJ1-4; V: TRBV18; D: TRBD1; size: few; DNA: TGTGCCAGCTCACCGACAGGGGTCGAAACTAATGAAAAACTGTTTTTT; CDR3: CASSPTGVETNEKLFF
J: TRBJ1-5; V: TRBV2; D: -; size: few; DNA: TGTGCCAGCAGCGTGACAGGCCCCAATCAGCCCCAGCATTTT; CDR3: CASSVTGPNQPQHF
J: TRBJ2-7; V: TRBV27; D: TRBD1; size: -; DNA: TGTGCCAGCAGTGGGACAGGGTTTAAACTGTACGAGCAGTACTTC; CDR3: CASSGTGFKLYEQYF